This T cell receptor (beta chain) appears in the sequencing data of a study of shared clonotypes between healthy human individuals. Within Nashville, Tennessee resided all donors, each a Caucasian adult. Trimming pared 3 bases from V and 3 bases from J, leaving 1 base between. The CDR3 is 11 residues long. Germline loops: CDR1 SGHRS, CDR2 YFSETQ. Sequencing was performed with immunoSEQ multiplex PCR; in TCRdb, only in-frame clones are kept and a portion is missing. The table has some 500,000 clones, approximately 80% seen once. This chain joins TRBV5-1 and TRBJ1-5, with D hard to call. This receptor was identified in a woman in her 40s in good health. Some clones in this sample may be carry-over from other donors' samples. The sample consisted of PBMCs. The CDR3 protein is CASSSNQPQHF. CDR3 in DNA: TGCGCCAGCAGCTCCAATCAGCCCCAGCATTTT. The full variable domain, completed using reference TRBV5-1 and TRBJ1-5, is KAGVTQTPRYLIKTRGQQVTLSCSPISGHRSVSWYQQTPGQGLQFLFEYFSETQRNKGNFPGRFSGRQFSNSRSEMNVSTLELGDSALYLCASSSNQPQHFGDGTRLSIL.